The 26 T cell receptor beta chains given below trace back to one sample, sequenced in a study of OX40 agonist ivuxolimab in advanced cancers. Clones were sequenced by immunoSEQ multiplex PCR, and TCRdb holds only the in-frame ones, with some missing. The sample holds fewer than 45,000 clones; approximately 81% are singletons and the top ten take around 17%. The sample here was CD4+ or CD8+ T cells sorted from blood, taken in a trial of the OX40 agonist ivuxolimab. These receptors all stem from an adult with an advanced solid tumor such as melanoma, head and neck, liver or kidney cancer.

V and J are TRBV6-5 and TRBJ2-1; TRBD2 matches at 13 bases. The germline CDR1 and CDR2 sequences are MNHEY and SVGAGI. V trimming: 6 bases; J trimming: 9 bases; junction bases outside the gene matches: 8. There are 15 residues in the CDR3. CDR3 sequence (DNA): TGTGCCAGCAGAAGGACTAGCGGGAGATTGCCTGAGCAGTTCTTC. Its protein product is CASRRTSGRLPEQFF.

Turning to this clone: At one boundary the junction diverges from the germline segment, which might be a read error. The chain employs TRBV11-3 and TRBJ2-4; D is perhaps TRBD1 or TRBD2 (6 bases each). The CDR3 loop spans 12 amino acids. CDR1 and CDR2 from the germline V gene are SGHNT and YENEEA. CDR3 sequence (DNA): TGTGCCAGCAGCTCGTTAGGGGGAGGAAGTATCTTC. It is translated as CASSSLGGGSIF.

V is TRBV11-2 and J is TRBJ2-1; perhaps TRBD2 as D (6 bases). The ends were cut back, 3 bases at V and 5 bases at J, with 11 bases in the middle. The CDR3 runs to 14 residues. Germline assignment: CDR1 SGHAT and CDR2 FQNNGV. CDR3 residues: CASSFRDLNNEQFF. The DNA for the CDR3 is TGTGCCAGCAGCTTCCGGGACTTGAACAATGAGCAGTTCTTC.

V is TRBV6-5 and J is TRBJ2-2; D not resolved. The CDR3 spans 13 residues. The V and J ends lost 2 bases and 6 bases respectively, with 7 bases between them. The germline V gene encodes CDR1 MNHEY and CDR2 SVGAGI. The CDR3 here is CASSYKNAGELFF. In nucleotides, the CDR3 is TGTGCCAGCAGTTACAAAAACGCCGGGGAGCTGTTTTTT.

CDR3: CASSQDDRAVNGGYTF. The CDR3 nucleotides read TGCGCCAGCAGCCAGGATGACAGGGCGGTGAATGGGGGCTACACCTTC. The chain employs TRBV4-3 and TRBJ1-2; 7 positions agree with TRBD1. The V and J ends lost 3 bases and 8 bases, in that order; junction bases with no gene match: 15. CDR3 size: 16 residues. Germline V gene sequence: CDR1 LGHNA, CDR2 YSLEER.

The chain uses TRBV6-5 and TRBJ1-2, with 12 bases aligning to TRBD1. The CDR3 has 15 residues. CDR1 is MNHEY and CDR2 is SVGAGI in the germline V gene. V shed 4 bases and J 5 bases; nucleotides not matched to a gene: 5. The CDR3 sequence is CASSLGQGAGYGYTF. The CDR3 DNA follows: TGTGCCAGCAGTTTGGGACAGGGGGCGGGATATGGCTACACCTTC.

The chain couples TRBV12-5 to TRBJ1-2; 10 nucleotides align to TRBD1. J was trimmed by 4 bases and V by 7 bases; bases with no gene match: 6. Germline loops: CDR1 LGHNT, CDR2 FRNRAP. The CDR3 length is 14 residues. The CDR3 sequence is CASAPTGGGYGYTF. In DNA form, the CDR3 reads TGTGCTAGTGCCCCGACAGGGGGCGGCTATGGCTACACCTTC.

The CDR3: CASSVGWTYQETQYF. CDR3 sequence (DNA): TGTGCCAGCAGCGTAGGGTGGACGTACCAAGAGACCCAGTACTTC. The chain is built from TRBV9 and TRBJ2-5; D gene unclear. The CDR3 extends over 15 amino acids. Germline CDR1 SGDLS, CDR2 YYNGEE. V was clipped by 0 bases and J by 0 bases, with 9 bases between them.

This clone was observed a handful of times. This chain joins TRBV19 and TRBJ1-4; TRBD1 matches at 10 bases. V shed 6 bases, J shed 11 bases, and the junction held 12 bases outside the gene matches. This CDR3 is built from 15 residues. Per germline, CDR1 LNHDA and CDR2 SQIVND (reference sequence). CDR3 bases: TGTGCCAGTAGCCCGACGCCGACAGGGGGCGAGAAACTGTTTTTT. Its translation: CASSPTPTGGEKLFF.

The genes are TRBV6-6 and TRBJ1-5; 10 bases match TRBD1. V trimming: 7 bases; J trimming: 7 bases; junction bases outside the gene matches: 7. CDR1 MNHNY and CDR2 SVGAGI come from the germline V gene (reference sequence). The CDR3 length is 14 residues. CDR3 in amino acids: CASTLGQGIQPQHF. CDR3 in DNA: TGTGCCAGCACGTTGGGACAGGGGATACAGCCCCAGCATTTT.

V is TRBV9 and J is TRBJ1-2, with TRBD1 identical over 7 bases. V lost 3 bases, J lost 4 bases, and 12 bases stayed unmatched. The germline gives CDR1 SGDLS, CDR2 YYNGEE. The CDR3 runs to 16 residues. CDR3: CASSGYRGREAYGYTF. The CDR3 coding sequence is TGTGCCAGCAGCGGGTACAGGGGTAGAGAAGCCTATGGCTACACCTTC.

This chain joins TRBV27 and TRBJ1-5; D unresolved. Trimming took off 6 bases at V and 2 bases at J, with 11 bases between the two ends. This CDR3 has 14 amino acids. Germline V CDR1 and CDR2: MNHEY, SMNVEV (reference sequence). In nucleotides, the CDR3 is TGTGCCAGCAGCCTCGGTTTGGGCAATCAGCCCCAGCATTTT. Protein: CASSLGLGNQPQHF.

The J gene is TRBJ2-1, the V gene TRBV6-4; a possible D gene is TRBD2 (6 bases). Per the germline V gene, CDR1 is MRHNA and CDR2 is SNTAGT. CDR3 length equals 19 residues. V was clipped by 2 bases and J by 0 bases, with 20 bases between them. Here the CDR3 DNA reads TGTGCCAGCAGTGACGTATCAGGAGGGCTCATAGGCTCCTACAATGAGCAGTTCTTC. Translated, it gives CASSDVSGGLIGSYNEQFF.

This sequence joins TRBV5-1 and TRBJ1-1, with a tentative D call TRBD1 (6 bases). V lost 4 bases, J lost 5 bases, and 18 bases lay in between. The CDR3 extends over 15 amino acids. Per the germline V gene, CDR1 is SGHRS and CDR2 is YFSETQ. CDR3 DNA: TGCGCCAGCAGCCCCGACAGTTTAGGGGGGACTGAAGCTTTCTTT. This codes for CASSPDSLGGTEAFF.

The rearrangement uses TRBV4-2 and TRBJ2-7; D may be TRBD2 (6 bases). This CDR3 is built from 15 residues. V was cut by 4 bases and J by 4 bases, with 17 bases left in between. Germline values: CDR1 LGHNA, CDR2 YNFKEQ. CDR3 sequence (DNA): TGTGCCAGCAGCCCCCGGGAGAAGGAACTATACGAGCAGTACTTC. This encodes CASSPREKELYEQYF.

The V gene is TRBV28, the J gene TRBJ2-7; 9 bases agree with TRBD1. The CDR3 consists of 16 residues. Unmatched junction bases numbered 6, after V lost 3 bases and J lost 0 bases. CDR1 is MDHEN, CDR2 SYDVKM, per germline. CDR3 loop: CASSFPGTGSSYEQYF. The CDR3 coding sequence is TGTGCCAGCAGTTTCCCCGGGACAGGGAGCTCCTACGAGCAGTACTTC.

This chain links TRBV7-6 with TRBJ2-6, with TRBD1 matching over 8 bases. V trimming: 7 bases; J trimming: 0 bases; junction bases outside the gene matches: 11. This CDR3 spans 18 amino acids. Germline CDR1 reads SGHVS; CDR2 reads FNYEAQ. CDR3 region: CASTADRGIFSGANVLTF. The DNA of the CDR3 is TGTGCCAGCACCGCAGACAGGGGTATCTTCTCTGGGGCCAACGTCCTGACTTTC. The variable domain in full, with the rest retrieved from reference TRBV7-6 and TRBJ2-6, is GAGVSQSPRYKVTKRGQDVALRCDPISGHVSLYWYRQALGQGPEFLTYFNYEAQQDKSGLPNDRFSAERPEGSISTLTIQRTEQRDSAMYRCASTADRGIFSGANVLTFGAGSRLTVL.

This chain links TRBV4-2 with TRBJ1-6; 9 nucleotides match TRBD1. Germline V gene sequence: CDR1 LGHNA, CDR2 YNFKEQ. V gave up 0 bases and J gave up 9 bases; unmatched junction bases: 9. The CDR3 has 17 residues. CDR3 residues: CASSQDPPTGGSSPLHF. The CDR3 region has the DNA TGTGCCAGCAGCCAAGACCCCCCGACAGGGGGTAGTTCACCCCTCCACTTT.

In this sample, this clone turned up once. The rearrangement links TRBV9 to TRBJ1-1; TRBD1 aligns across 7 bases. V trimming: 0 bases; J trimming: 1 base; junction bases outside the gene matches: 9. The CDR3 covers 17 residues. Per the germline V gene, CDR1 is SGDLS and CDR2 is YYNGEE. CDR3 nucleotide sequence: TGTGCCAGCAGCGTAGTGAGTGGGACAGCGCCGAACACTGAAGCTTTCTTT. This gives the protein CASSVVSGTAPNTEAFF. Full variable domain (outside the CDR3, taken from reference TRBV9 and TRBJ1-1): DSGVTQTPKHLITATGQRVTLRCSPRSGDLSVYWYQQSLDQGLQFLIQYYNGEERAKGNILERFSAQQFPDLHSELNLSSLELGDSALYFCASSVVSGTAPNTEAFFGQGTRLTVV.

The chain recombines TRBV10-3 with TRBJ1-3; D unresolved. V lost 4 bases and J 0 bases, leaving 7 bases between the germline ends. CDR1 and CDR2 (germline): ENHRY, SYGVKD. There are 14 residues in the CDR3. CDR3 loop: CAISGTDSGNTIYF. Here the CDR3 DNA reads TGTGCCATCAGTGGTACAGACTCTGGAAACACCATATATTTT.

V usage is TRBV9 and J usage is TRBJ2-5; no reliable D call. CDR1 SGDLS and CDR2 YYNGEE come from the germline V gene. This CDR3 is built from 16 residues. V was clipped by 3 bases and J by 3 bases, with 18 bases between them. CDR3 sequence: CASSAEEWLGKETQYF. The CDR3 nucleotides read TGTGCCAGCAGCGCGGAAGAATGGCTGGGAAAAGAGACCCAGTACTTC.

This clone appeared a few times. The chain carries TRBV7-9 and TRBJ2-2; D is uncertain. The CDR3 extends over 13 amino acids. Per the germline V gene, CDR1 is SEHNR and CDR2 is FQNEAQ (reference sequence). The germline V and J ends were trimmed by 1 base and 1 base, with 1 base remaining between them. As DNA, the CDR3 is TGTGCCAGCAGCTTAGAGAACACCGGGGAGCTGTTTTTT. Its translation: CASSLENTGELFF.

V usage is TRBV7-9 and J usage is TRBJ2-7; D call uncertain. Germline CDR1 and CDR2: SEHNR and FQNEAQ (reference sequence). This CDR3 has 15 amino acids. The germline V and J ends were trimmed by 3 bases and 2 bases, with 14 bases remaining between them. CDR3 region: CASSLAVGTPYEQYF. Written as DNA, the CDR3 is TGTGCCAGCAGCTTGGCGGTTGGCACCCCCTACGAGCAGTACTTC.

This clone occurred once. The chain uses TRBV5-6 and TRBJ2-1, with a possible D match to TRBD1 (5 bases). V gave up 2 bases and J gave up 4 bases, with 10 bases separating them. This CDR3 is built from 14 residues. Per the germline V gene, CDR1 is SGHDT and CDR2 is YYEEEE. CDR3 residues: CASSLGAGYNEQFF. The CDR3 DNA is TGTGCCAGCAGCTTAGGGGCAGGATACAATGAGCAGTTCTTC.

The chain links TRBV25-1 to TRBJ1-4, with a possible D match to TRBD1 (5 bases). The germline gives CDR1 MGHDK, CDR2 SYGVNS. The CDR3 totals 15 residues. Trimming stripped 1 base from V and 8 bases from J, with 14 bases between. The CDR3 protein is CASSESTREGEKLFF. The DNA for the CDR3 is TGTGCCAGCAGTGAATCTACCAGGGAAGGGGAAAAACTGTTTTTT.

The DNA of the CDR3 is TGTGCCAGCAGAAGACCAGGGGAAACCCTCAATGAGCAGTTCTTC. The encoded protein is CASRRPGETLNEQFF. The genes are TRBV25-1 and TRBJ2-1; D is perhaps TRBD1 (6 bases). This CDR3 is built from 15 residues. V was shortened by 6 bases and J by 6 bases, with 18 bases between the two germline ends. Germline V CDR1 and CDR2: MGHDK, SYGVNS.